This T cell receptor (beta chain) was sequenced during a study of neurological immune-mediated disorders. TCRdb independently ran MiXCR on the 5' RACE reads; one entry per CDR3 protein. The sample holds around 40,000 distinct CDR3 sequences, almost 7.5% seen once. This clonotype was observed many times. The source material was CD4+ T cells from blood. The sequence was collected from a man in his forties or fifties in good health.

CDR3 amino acids: CASSPWGLAGGDNEQFF. Here the CDR3 DNA reads TGTGCCAGCAGTCCTTGGGGACTAGCGGGAGGTGATAATGAGCAGTTCTTC. V gene TRBV12-3 or TRBV12-4 combines with J gene TRBJ2-1, with 15 bases aligning to TRBD2. The CDR3 is 17 amino acids. The junction had 9 bases not matched to a gene; V was cut back by 5 bases and J by 7 bases.